A single sample is the source of the 7 T cell receptor beta chains below, sequenced in a study of blood T cell repertoires in COVID-19. TCRdb keeps only in-frame clones here, not all; method: immunoSEQ multiplex PCR. The data show about 210,000 clones, about 83% seen once. Sample: PBMCs or T cells enriched from blood (not recorded which). The source is a man aged 40-49 years with acute COVID-19.

This chain connects TRBV6-5 to TRBJ1-1; TRBD1 is a possible D gene (5 bases). The CDR3 covers 13 residues. Germline-derived CDR1 and CDR2 are MNHEY and SVGAGI. V dropped 7 bases and J dropped 1 base, with 10 bases sitting between them. The CDR3 sequence: CASTLDRNTEAFF. CDR3 DNA sequence: TGTGCCAGCACCTTAGACAGGAACACTGAAGCTTTCTTT.

This chain uses TRBV29-1 with TRBJ2-3; no clear D gene. Trimming removed 4 bases at V and 0 bases at J, with 5 bases between. CDR3 length equals 12 residues. CDR1 and CDR2 from the germline V gene are SQVTM and ANQGSEA. CDR3 region: CSVGPSTDTQYF. Here the CDR3 DNA reads TGCAGCGTTGGGCCTAGCACAGATACGCAGTATTTT.

V and J are TRBV2 and TRBJ2-3; unclear D gene. The CDR3 runs 13 residues. Germline V lookup: CDR1 SNHLY, CDR2 FYNNEI. Between the trimmed V and J ends, which lost 7 bases and 6 bases, there was a span of 14 bases. The chain's CDR3 is CASNVRSTDTQYF. CDR3 coding DNA: TGTGCCAGCAACGTCAGGTCGACGGATACGCAGTATTTT.

CDR3 protein: CASNIRQALSGANVLTF. The DNA of the CDR3 is TGCGCCAGTAATATTCGACAGGCCCTCTCTGGGGCCAACGTCCTGACTTTC. This rearrangement joins TRBV23-1 to TRBJ2-6; TRBD1 is a possible D gene (6 bases). TRBV23-1 is labeled an ORF, and its function is uncertain. The CDR3 sequence is 17 residues long. V was pared by 9 bases and J by 0 bases, with 18 bases between.

This chain links TRBV28 with TRBJ1-2; TRBD1 aligns across 8 bases. Germline CDR1 reads MDHEN; CDR2 reads SYDVKM. The CDR3 has 14 amino acids. With 4 bases clipped from V and 8 bases from J, the junction kept 9 bases outside the gene matches. The CDR3 region has the DNA TGTGCCAGCAGTTATCAACAGACAGGGGAGGGCTACACCTTC. It is translated as CASSYQQTGEGYTF.

The J gene is TRBJ1-2, the V gene TRBV5-1; 7 bases fit TRBD1. The V segment lost 2 bases and the J segment 7 bases; nucleotides outside the gene matches: 5. Germline CDR1 SGHRS, CDR2 YFSETQ. The CDR3 runs to 13 residues. CDR3 region: CASSLGQDAGYTF. In DNA, the CDR3 is TGCGCCAGCAGCTTAGGACAGGATGCTGGCTACACCTTC.

V is TRBV5-8 and J is TRBJ1-2; 8 nucleotides align to TRBD1. Trimming took 1 base from V and 10 from J; bases not matched to a gene: 15. Germline V gives CDR1 SGHTS, CDR2 YDEGEE. This CDR3 is 16 amino acids long. The CDR3 nucleotides read TGTGCCAGCAGCTTGACCGGACAGGGACCTTGGGTAGTCTACACCTTC. Translation: CASSLTGQGPWVVYTF.